These T cell receptor beta chains were read from a single sample in a study of blood T cell repertoires in COVID-19. Data came from immunoSEQ multiplex PCR; TCRdb stores just in-frame clones and leaves some out. This table holds 350,000 to 500,000 clones, more than 70% found once. The sequenced sample was PBMCs or T cells enriched from blood (not recorded which). The receptor source for this set is a woman under 30 who had been exposed to COVID-19. CDR3s include the opening cysteine and the closing phenylalanine or tryptophan. The D gene is left open where the match is weak. The size field is filled for only some rows; it gives once, few, many or a size class.

16,.,TRBV7-9,TRBJ2-1,.,TGTGCCAGCAGCCTTACAGTGGGCGGGACGTACAATGAGCAGTTCTTC,CASSLTVGGTYNEQFF
12,.,TRBV18,TRBJ2-7,.,TGTGCCAGCTCACCAGGAACGGGAGAGCAGTACTTC,CASSPGTGEQYF
20,.,TRBV13,TRBJ1-6,TRBD1,TGTGCCAGCACTAAAAGAGGGATCCCGGGACAGGGGTATAATAATTCACCCCTCCACTTT,CASTKRGIPGQGYNNSPLHF
18,.,TRBV11-2,TRBJ1-1,TRBD1,TGTGCCAGCAGCTCCGGAAAAGGACAGGGGGCTCCGGACACTGAAGCTTTCTTT,CASSSGKGQGAPDTEAFF
15,.,TRBV6-5,TRBJ1-2,TRBD1,TGTGCCAGCAGTTACCCTGGACAGGGGGCGGGAGGCTACACCTTC,CASSYPGQGAGGYTF
13,.,TRBV28,TRBJ1-2,.,TGTGCCAGCAGTTTGCAGGGCTTATATGGCTACACCTTC,CASSLQGLYGYTF
15,.,TRBV10-3,TRBJ1-4,.,TGTGCCATCAGTGAGTCCGGGGGTAAAAATGAAAAACTGTTTTTT,CAISESGGKNEKLFF
15,.,TRBV25-1,TRBJ1-1,.,TGTGCCAGCAGTCAATTGGGACACGGGAACACTGAAGCTTTCTTT,CASSQLGHGNTEAFF
17,.,TRBV11-2,TRBJ2-3,TRBD2,TGTGCCAGCAGCTTAGCTCCGACTAGCTTTTCTGCAGATACGCAGTATTTT,CASSLAPTSFSADTQYF
12,.,TRBV2,TRBJ2-3,TRBD2,TGTGCCAGGACTAGCGACACTCCTCCGCAGTATTTT,CARTSDTPPQYF
15,once,TRBV29-1,TRBJ2-1,TRBD1,TGCAGCGTTGCAAAGACAGGGGGCAGGGTCGCTGAGCAGTTCTTC,CSVAKTGGRVAEQFF
15,.,TRBV14,TRBJ2-3,TRBD2,TGTGCCAGCGCTGTAGCGGGTTACGGCGCAGATACGCAGTATTTT,CASAVAGYGADTQYF
13,.,TRBV19,TRBJ2-7,.,TGTGCCAGTAGGGCAGGGCCAGGCTACGAGCAGTACTTC,CASRAGPGYEQYF
14,few,TRBV24-1,TRBJ2-2,.,TGTGCCACCAGTGTCGGGGGAAGCGCCGGGGAGCTGTTTTTT,CATSVGGSAGELFF
15,.,TRBV6-6,TRBJ1-1,.,TGTGCCAGCAGCCAATCTGGGCCCAAGAAGACTGAAGCTTTCTTT,CASSQSGPKKTEAFF
14,.,TRBV7-2,TRBJ1-2,TRBD1,TGTGCCAGCAGCTTAGGCAGGGGGAACTATGGCTACACCTTC,CASSLGRGNYGYTF
12,.,TRBV19,TRBJ2-7,.,TGTGCCAGTAGCGGGAGTCTCTACGAGCAGTACTTC,CASSGSLYEQYF
13,.,TRBV18,TRBJ1-1,.,TGTGCCAGCTCACCAGCCCCCGGGACTGAAGCTTTCTTT,CASSPAPGTEAFF
16,.,TRBV19,TRBJ1-3,TRBD1,TGTGCCAGGCCTGACCACACAGGGGTAAAAGGAAACACCATATATTTT,CARPDHTGVKGNTIYF
15,.,TRBV24-1,TRBJ1-5,.,TGTGCCACCAGCCCCACAGGGAAAGGGGATCAGCCCCAGCATTTT,CATSPTGKGDQPQHF
14,.,TRBV6-5,TRBJ2-5,TRBD1,TGTGCCAGCACCAAGGACAGGGGATGGGAGACCCAGTACTTC,CASTKDRGWETQYF
16,.,TRBV15,TRBJ1-6,.,TGTGCCACCAGCGGCGGATTAGGACACCGTAATTCACCCCTCCACTTT,CATSGGLGHRNSPLHF
14,.,TRBV4-1,TRBJ2-7,.,TGCGCCAGCAGCCAAGATAGCGAGCGCTACGAGCAGTACTTC,CASSQDSERYEQYF
14,few,TRBV6-5,TRBJ2-1,TRBD2,TGTGCCAGCAGTCTAGGAAATAGCGGGGGGGCTGCGGTCTTC,CASSLGNSGGAAVF
14,.,TRBV2,TRBJ2-1,TRBD1,TGTGCCAGCAGGCCGGGACAGGGAAACAATGAGCAGTTCTTC,CASRPGQGNNEQFF
16,.,TRBV2,TRBJ2-3,TRBD2,TGTGCCAGCAGTGTAGCCGGGGGAGGGGACACAGATACGCAGTATTTT,CASSVAGGGDTDTQYF
15,.,TRBV4-2,TRBJ1-1,.,TGTGCCAGCAGCCGCCCCTTCGACACGAACACTGAAGCTTTCTTT,CASSRPFDTNTEAFF
12,once,TRBV6-1,TRBJ2-7,.,TGTGCCAGCAGTGATAGCCCATACGAGCAGTACTTC,CASSDSPYEQYF
14,.,TRBV7-9,TRBJ1-2,.,TGTGCCAGCAGCTTAGCGATGACAGGCTATGGCTACACCTTC,CASSLAMTGYGYTF
12,.,TRBV11-2,TRBJ2-7,.,TGTGCCAGCAGCTTAAATAGCTACGAGCAGTACTTC,CASSLNSYEQYF
17,.,TRBV28,TRBJ2-7,TRBD2,TGTGCCAGCAGTCTTTACGGGGGCGGGACTAGCGGTTACGAGCAGTACTTC,CASSLYGGGTSGYEQYF
16,.,TRBV9,TRBJ2-7,TRBD1,TGTGCCAGCAGCGTAGAAGACAGGGCCAGCTCCTACGAGCAGTACTTC,CASSVEDRASSYEQYF
15,.,TRBV6-5,TRBJ1-4,.,TGTGCCAGCGGGACTACCGGGCCCCCCGAAGAAAAACTGTTTTTT,CASGTTGPPEEKLFF
16,once,TRBV7-2,TRBJ2-1,.,TGTGCCAGCAGCCTACGTGGGCCCCAATCCTACAATGAGCAGTTCTTC,CASSLRGPQSYNEQFF
15,.,TRBV27,TRBJ1-5,TRBD1,TGTGCCAGCAGCCCCGGGACAGGGATAAGTCAGCCCCAGCATTTT,CASSPGTGISQPQHF
14,.,TRBV28,TRBJ2-2,.,TGTGCCAGCAGTTACCGACTCCACACCGGGGAGCTGTTTTTT,CASSYRLHTGELFF
16,few,TRBV5-1,TRBJ2-2,TRBD1,TGCGCCAGCAGCCGACGGGACAGGATGAACACCGGGGAGCTGTTTTTT,CASSRRDRMNTGELFF
15,once,TRBV7-2,TRBJ1-2,.,TGTGCCAGCAGCACAGCAGGGAGGCTTACCTATGGCTACACCTTC,CASSTAGRLTYGYTF
13,many,TRBV7-6,TRBJ1-1,.,TGTGCCAGCAGCTTGAGCGCTAACACTGAAGCTTTCTTT,CASSLSANTEAFF
15,once,TRBV5-1,TRBJ1-1,.,TGCGCCAGCAGCTTGACGGGGTCGGGGAACACTGAAGCTTTCTTT,CASSLTGSGNTEAFF
15,.,TRBV7-9,TRBJ1-1,.,TGTGCCAGCAGCGCGGGGTGGGGCGGGAGCACTGAAGCTTTCTTT,CASSAGWGGSTEAFF
15,.,TRBV29-1,TRBJ1-2,.,TGCAGCGTTGAATCCGAACAGGGCCGGAACTATGGCTACACCTTC,CSVESEQGRNYGYTF
16,.,TRBV5-1,TRBJ1-6,.,TGCGCCAGCACCTACGCGCCCAGGGGAATGGGTTCACCCCTCCACTTT,CASTYAPRGMGSPLHF
17,.,TRBV27,TRBJ2-5,TRBD1,TGTGCCAGCAGTAAACTTAAGACGGACAGGGGAGGGGAGACCCAGTACTTC,CASSKLKTDRGGETQYF
14,.,TRBV19,TRBJ1-5,.,TGTGCCAGTAGTCCAGGAACGGGGAATCAGCCCCAGCATTTT,CASSPGTGNQPQHF
17,.,TRBV9,TRBJ2-3,TRBD2,TGTGCCAGCAGCGTAGAGTGGACTAGCGGGATCACAGATACGCAGTATTTT,CASSVEWTSGITDTQYF
15,.,TRBV9,TRBJ1-6,.,TGTGCCAGCAGCGTCGGAGGGGCCGAGAATTCACCCCTCCACTTT,CASSVGGAENSPLHF
15,.,TRBV5-1,TRBJ1-4,.,TGCGCCAGCAGCCGGCCGAACAGCCCTAATGAAAAACTGTTTTTT,CASSRPNSPNEKLFF
17,.,TRBV7-2,TRBJ2-1,TRBD2,TGTGCCAGCAGCCCACCGGGACTAGCGGTTACCTACAATGAGCAGTTCTTC,CASSPPGLAVTYNEQFF
15,.,TRBV19,TRBJ2-2,.,TGTGCCAGTAGCTTGACAGGCACGAACACCGGGGAGCTGTTTTTT,CASSLTGTNTGELFF
15,.,TRBV15,TRBJ2-7,.,TGTGCCACCAGCAGAGACAGGGGCCTAGGCTACGAGCAGTACTTC,CATSRDRGLGYEQYF
16,.,TRBV7-8,TRBJ1-2,.,TGTGCCAGCAGCTTAGCGAATCCGGGGGGTGCCTATGGCTACACCTTC,CASSLANPGGAYGYTF
14,.,TRBV6-5,TRBJ2-7,TRBD1,TGTGCCAGCAGTTACTCGCGGACAGGGGACGAGCAGTACTTC,CASSYSRTGDEQYF
12,.,TRBV7-2,TRBJ2-7,.,TGTGCCAGCAGCGGATCGGGTTTTGAGCAGTACTTC,CASSGSGFEQYF
14,.,TRBV7-2,TRBJ1-6,.,TGTGCCAGCAGCATAGGACTAGATAATTCACCCCTCCACTTT,CASSIGLDNSPLHF
15,.,TRBV11-2,TRBJ2-1,TRBD2,TGTGCCAGCAGCCCTCGGACTAGCGAAGACAATGAGCAGTTCTTC,CASSPRTSEDNEQFF
15,.,TRBV7-2,TRBJ2-5,TRBD1,TGTGCCAGCAGCTCTCGACAGGGGGGAAGAGAGACCCAGTACTTC,CASSSRQGGRETQYF
11,.,TRBV7-8,TRBJ2-1,.,TGTGCCAGCAGCCCTTACAATGAGCAGTTCTTC,CASSPYNEQFF
13,.,TRBV5-1,TRBJ1-1,.,TGCGCCAGCAGAAACAGAGAGAACACTGAAGCTTTCTTT,CASRNRENTEAFF
12,.,TRBV24-1,TRBJ1-4,.,TGTGCCACCAGTGATTTTGACAGGAAACTGTTTTTT,CATSDFDRKLFF